The rows below give T cell receptor beta chains drawn from one sample of a study of cytomegalovirus exposure and HLA in healthy donors. Profiling relied on immunoSEQ multiplex PCR, and the TCRdb table lists in-frame clones only, not all of them. The sample includes 85,000 to 130,000 clones, more than 75% of them seen just once. The sample consisted of PBMCs. These receptors originate from a woman between 45 and 60 years old in good health and CMV-seropositive. The CDR3 runs from the conserved cysteine through the conserved F or W. The D gene is left open where the match is weak. Size values are once, few and many counts, or a class for expanded clones, and some rows have none.

>TRBV9|TRBD1|TRBJ1-1|NA
CASSAAKDRVMNTEAFF
TGTGCCAGCAGCGCAGCTAAGGACAGGGTCATGAACACTGAAGCTTTCTTT
>TRBV7-8|TRBD1|TRBJ2-7|NA
CASTPYSRDRAPYEQYF
TGTGCCAGCACGCCCTACTCCCGGGACAGGGCACCCTACGAGCAGTACTTC
>TRBV18|TRBD1|TRBJ2-2|NA
CASSPQGQGIGELFF
TGTGCCAGCTCACCACAGGGACAGGGGATCGGGGAGCTGTTTTTT
>TRBV7-2|NA|TRBJ2-3|NA
CASSLRREADTQYF
TGTGCCAGCAGCTTACGCAGGGAAGCAGATACGCAGTATTTT
>TRBV10-3|TRBD2|TRBJ2-2|few
CAISESSGGFTGELFF
TGTGCCATCAGTGAGTCGAGCGGGGGCTTCACCGGGGAGCTGTTTTTT
>TRBV5-6|TRBD1|TRBJ2-1|NA
CASSPDRRLGKEQFF
TGTGCCAGCAGCCCGGACAGGCGGTTGGGAAAAGAGCAGTTCTTC
>TRBV5-1|NA|TRBJ1-2|NA
CASSLGLADGYTF
TGCGCCAGCAGCCTGGGCCTAGCTGATGGCTACACCTTC
>TRBV7-3|NA|TRBJ2-7|NA
CASSPYGGPGYEQYF
TGTGCCAGCAGCCCATACGGGGGACCAGGATACGAGCAGTACTTC
>TRBV4-3|TRBD1|TRBJ1-1|few
CASSPQQGYTEAFF
TGCGCCAGCAGCCCACAACAGGGGTACACTGAAGCTTTCTTT
>TRBV30|NA|TRBJ1-2|NA
CAWSHSAGAGYTF
TGTGCCTGGAGCCACTCGGCAGGGGCAGGCTACACCTTC
>TRBV4-3|NA|TRBJ2-7|NA
CASSQDGGLGDSYEQYF
TGCGCCAGCAGCCAAGATGGAGGACTTGGGGACTCCTACGAGCAGTACTTC
>TRBV28|NA|TRBJ2-7|NA
CASSLQEHRQYF
TGTGCCAGCAGCTTACAGGAACACAGGCAGTACTTC
>TRBV27|NA|TRBJ1-6|NA
CASARWGRNSPLHF
TGTGCCAGCGCGCGGTGGGGGCGGAATTCACCCCTCCACTTT
>TRBV7-9|TRBD2|TRBJ2-3|NA
CASSSTSQGEYTQYF
TGTGCCAGCAGCTCGACTAGCCAAGGGGAGTATACGCAGTATTTT
>TRBV4-3|TRBD2|TRBJ2-5|few
CASSQDGLAGGLETQYF
TGCGCCAGCAGCCAAGATGGACTAGCGGGGGGGCTTGAGACCCAGTACTTC
>TRBV10-2|NA|TRBJ1-1|once
CASSAVLAGHTEAFF
TGCGCCAGCAGTGCAGTTTTAGCGGGGCACACTGAAGCTTTCTTT
>TRBV4-1|NA|TRBJ2-5|NA
CASSQRQGGETQYF
TGCGCCAGCAGCCAACGACAGGGAGGCGAGACCCAGTACTTC
>TRBV7-2|NA|TRBJ2-5|NA
CASSLALSETQYF
TGTGCCAGCAGCTTAGCCTTGTCGGAGACCCAGTACTTC
>TRBV27|NA|TRBJ1-5|NA
CASSKRDRNQPQHF
TGTGCCAGCAGTAAGCGGGACCGCAATCAGCCCCAGCATTTT
>TRBV28|TRBD2|TRBJ2-1|once
CASSLRSRRGASNEQFF
TGTGCCAGCAGTCTCAGGAGTAGGCGGGGGGCGAGCAATGAGCAGTTCTTC
>TRBV11-2|TRBD1|TRBJ1-1|NA
CASSETGGMNTEAFF
TGTGCCAGCAGCGAGACAGGGGGCATGAACACTGAAGCTTTCTTT
>TRBV27|NA|TRBJ1-1|medium-sized
CASSPRGGMNTEAFF
TGTGCCAGCAGTCCCCGGGGAGGAATGAACACTGAAGCTTTCTTT
>TRBV30|NA|TRBJ1-1|NA
CAWSGAGVVTEAFF
TGTGCCTGGAGTGGGGCCGGGGTCGTCACTGAAGCTTTCTTT
>TRBV9|NA|TRBJ1-1|NA
CASSVGGEYTEAFF
TGTGCCAGCAGCGTAGGCGGAGAGTACACTGAAGCTTTCTTT
>TRBV7-6|NA|TRBJ2-2|once
CASSLPQGLATGELFF
TGTGCCAGCAGCCTCCCCCAGGGGCTAGCCACCGGGGAGCTGTTTTTT
>TRBV5-4|TRBD1|TRBJ2-3|NA
CASSLGGTDTDTQYF
TGTGCCAGCAGCTTGGGAGGGACAGACACAGATACGCAGTATTTT
>TRBV6-5|NA|TRBJ1-2|NA
CASSNTGSAGYTF
TGTGCCAGCAGCAATACAGGGAGTGCGGGCTACACCTTC
>TRBV5-6|NA|TRBJ2-1|NA
CASSPAPTGNEQFF
TGTGCCAGCAGCCCGGCCCCGACGGGCAATGAGCAGTTCTTC
>TRBV29-1|TRBD2|TRBJ2-3|NA
CSVSSGGASDTQYF
TGCAGCGTCTCTAGCGGGGGGGCTTCGGATACGCAGTATTTT
>TRBV27|TRBD1|TRBJ1-5|NA
CASSRTGGGEPQHF
TGTGCCAGCAGTCGGACAGGGGGCGGTGAGCCCCAGCATTTT
>TRBV25-1|TRBD1|TRBJ1-2|NA
CASSTYGRTGDGYTF
TGTGCCAGCAGTACCTACGGGAGGACAGGGGATGGCTACACCTTC
>TRBV5-6|NA|TRBJ2-6|NA
CASTPWGRGSVGANVLTF
TGTGCCAGCACCCCTTGGGGCAGGGGTTCTGTCGGGGCCAACGTCCTGACTTTC
>TRBV5-1|TRBD2|TRBJ2-3|NA
CASSSISGVTDTQYF
TGCGCCAGCAGCTCCATTAGCGGGGTGACAGATACGCAGTATTTT
>TRBV5-1|NA|TRBJ2-1|few
CASSPVRGGQYNEQFF
TGCGCCAGCAGCCCGGTGAGGGGGGGGCAGTACAATGAGCAGTTCTTC
>TRBV9|TRBD1|TRBJ1-1|NA
CASSPLDRGGPNTEAFF
TGTGCCAGCAGCCCACTGGACAGGGGGGGCCCGAACACTGAAGCTTTCTTT
>TRBV6-5|NA|TRBJ1-3|few
CASSNGGFSGNTIYF
TGTGCCAGCAGCAACGGGGGTTTCTCTGGAAACACCATATATTTT
>TRBV6-1|TRBD1|TRBJ1-2|few
CASSTYRDSSYGYTF
TGTGCCAGCAGTACATACCGGGACAGCTCCTATGGCTACACCTTC
>TRBV2|TRBD2|TRBJ2-2|NA
CASKRDSGGAGTGELFF
TGTGCCAGCAAGAGGGATAGCGGGGGGGCGGGGACCGGGGAGCTGTTTTTT
>TRBV5-1|TRBD2|TRBJ2-3|NA
CASRLGGAGTDTQYF
TGCGCCAGCAGACTCGGGGGGGCGGGCACAGATACGCAGTATTTT
>TRBV7-6|NA|TRBJ1-1|NA
CASSLIWAERGTEAFF
TGTGCCAGCAGCTTAATCTGGGCAGAAAGGGGAACTGAAGCTTTCTTT
>TRBV9|NA|TRBJ1-4|few
CASSEGGFDEKLFF
TGTGCCAGCAGCGAGGGGGGGTTCGACGAAAAACTGTTTTTT
>TRBV19|TRBD1|TRBJ2-4|once
CASSAGGWTKNIQYF
TGTGCCAGTAGTGCAGGGGGCTGGACCAAAAACATTCAGTACTTC
>TRBV6-7|TRBD2|TRBJ2-1|NA
CASSYNASGGAKGSYNEQFF
TGTGCCAGCAGTTACAACGCTAGCGGGGGGGCGAAGGGCTCCTACAATGAGCAGTTCTTC
>TRBV19|NA|TRBJ1-5|NA
CASSTDSFNQPQHF
TGTGCCAGTAGTACGGACAGCTTCAATCAGCCCCAGCATTTT
>TRBV28|TRBD1|TRBJ2-7|NA
CASSGGGQGVYEQYF
TGTGCCAGCAGTGGGGGCGGACAGGGGGTCTACGAGCAGTACTTC
>TRBV29-1|NA|TRBJ1-2|NA
CSVDAAPDGYTF
TGCAGCGTTGATGCGGCCCCAGACGGCTACACCTTC
>TRBV30|NA|TRBJ1-3|NA
CAWSVQAGGGNTIYF
TGTGCCTGGAGTGTACAGGCGGGGGGAGGAAACACCATATATTTT
>TRBV5-5|NA|TRBJ2-6|NA
CASHRVSSGANVLTF
TGTGCCAGTCACCGGGTCTCCTCTGGGGCCAACGTCCTGACTTTC
>TRBV9|TRBD1|TRBJ1-4|NA
CASSVGKKGQLDEKLFF
TGTGCCAGCAGCGTAGGGAAGAAGGGACAGCTAGATGAAAAACTGTTTTTT
>TRBV5-1|TRBD2|TRBJ2-1|NA
CASSSSGGYNEQFF
TGCGCCAGCAGCTCTAGCGGGGGGTACAATGAGCAGTTCTTC
>TRBV30|TRBD1|TRBJ1-2|NA
CARSGGQGNYGYTF
TGTGCCCGGAGTGGGGGACAGGGTAACTATGGCTACACCTTC
>TRBV9|TRBD1|TRBJ1-4|NA
CASSLTGTGLANAKLFF
TGTGCCAGCAGTCTAACCGGGACAGGGCTCGCTAATGCAAAACTGTTTTTT
>TRBV2|NA|TRBJ1-5|NA
CASSGPLVTGRWDQPQHF
TGTGCCAGCAGTGGCCCGTTGGTGACAGGCCGATGGGATCAGCCCCAGCATTTT
>TRBV27|NA|TRBJ1-5|NA
CASSFRLGQGDQPQHF
TGTGCCAGCAGTTTTAGGTTGGGTCAAGGGGATCAGCCCCAGCATTTT